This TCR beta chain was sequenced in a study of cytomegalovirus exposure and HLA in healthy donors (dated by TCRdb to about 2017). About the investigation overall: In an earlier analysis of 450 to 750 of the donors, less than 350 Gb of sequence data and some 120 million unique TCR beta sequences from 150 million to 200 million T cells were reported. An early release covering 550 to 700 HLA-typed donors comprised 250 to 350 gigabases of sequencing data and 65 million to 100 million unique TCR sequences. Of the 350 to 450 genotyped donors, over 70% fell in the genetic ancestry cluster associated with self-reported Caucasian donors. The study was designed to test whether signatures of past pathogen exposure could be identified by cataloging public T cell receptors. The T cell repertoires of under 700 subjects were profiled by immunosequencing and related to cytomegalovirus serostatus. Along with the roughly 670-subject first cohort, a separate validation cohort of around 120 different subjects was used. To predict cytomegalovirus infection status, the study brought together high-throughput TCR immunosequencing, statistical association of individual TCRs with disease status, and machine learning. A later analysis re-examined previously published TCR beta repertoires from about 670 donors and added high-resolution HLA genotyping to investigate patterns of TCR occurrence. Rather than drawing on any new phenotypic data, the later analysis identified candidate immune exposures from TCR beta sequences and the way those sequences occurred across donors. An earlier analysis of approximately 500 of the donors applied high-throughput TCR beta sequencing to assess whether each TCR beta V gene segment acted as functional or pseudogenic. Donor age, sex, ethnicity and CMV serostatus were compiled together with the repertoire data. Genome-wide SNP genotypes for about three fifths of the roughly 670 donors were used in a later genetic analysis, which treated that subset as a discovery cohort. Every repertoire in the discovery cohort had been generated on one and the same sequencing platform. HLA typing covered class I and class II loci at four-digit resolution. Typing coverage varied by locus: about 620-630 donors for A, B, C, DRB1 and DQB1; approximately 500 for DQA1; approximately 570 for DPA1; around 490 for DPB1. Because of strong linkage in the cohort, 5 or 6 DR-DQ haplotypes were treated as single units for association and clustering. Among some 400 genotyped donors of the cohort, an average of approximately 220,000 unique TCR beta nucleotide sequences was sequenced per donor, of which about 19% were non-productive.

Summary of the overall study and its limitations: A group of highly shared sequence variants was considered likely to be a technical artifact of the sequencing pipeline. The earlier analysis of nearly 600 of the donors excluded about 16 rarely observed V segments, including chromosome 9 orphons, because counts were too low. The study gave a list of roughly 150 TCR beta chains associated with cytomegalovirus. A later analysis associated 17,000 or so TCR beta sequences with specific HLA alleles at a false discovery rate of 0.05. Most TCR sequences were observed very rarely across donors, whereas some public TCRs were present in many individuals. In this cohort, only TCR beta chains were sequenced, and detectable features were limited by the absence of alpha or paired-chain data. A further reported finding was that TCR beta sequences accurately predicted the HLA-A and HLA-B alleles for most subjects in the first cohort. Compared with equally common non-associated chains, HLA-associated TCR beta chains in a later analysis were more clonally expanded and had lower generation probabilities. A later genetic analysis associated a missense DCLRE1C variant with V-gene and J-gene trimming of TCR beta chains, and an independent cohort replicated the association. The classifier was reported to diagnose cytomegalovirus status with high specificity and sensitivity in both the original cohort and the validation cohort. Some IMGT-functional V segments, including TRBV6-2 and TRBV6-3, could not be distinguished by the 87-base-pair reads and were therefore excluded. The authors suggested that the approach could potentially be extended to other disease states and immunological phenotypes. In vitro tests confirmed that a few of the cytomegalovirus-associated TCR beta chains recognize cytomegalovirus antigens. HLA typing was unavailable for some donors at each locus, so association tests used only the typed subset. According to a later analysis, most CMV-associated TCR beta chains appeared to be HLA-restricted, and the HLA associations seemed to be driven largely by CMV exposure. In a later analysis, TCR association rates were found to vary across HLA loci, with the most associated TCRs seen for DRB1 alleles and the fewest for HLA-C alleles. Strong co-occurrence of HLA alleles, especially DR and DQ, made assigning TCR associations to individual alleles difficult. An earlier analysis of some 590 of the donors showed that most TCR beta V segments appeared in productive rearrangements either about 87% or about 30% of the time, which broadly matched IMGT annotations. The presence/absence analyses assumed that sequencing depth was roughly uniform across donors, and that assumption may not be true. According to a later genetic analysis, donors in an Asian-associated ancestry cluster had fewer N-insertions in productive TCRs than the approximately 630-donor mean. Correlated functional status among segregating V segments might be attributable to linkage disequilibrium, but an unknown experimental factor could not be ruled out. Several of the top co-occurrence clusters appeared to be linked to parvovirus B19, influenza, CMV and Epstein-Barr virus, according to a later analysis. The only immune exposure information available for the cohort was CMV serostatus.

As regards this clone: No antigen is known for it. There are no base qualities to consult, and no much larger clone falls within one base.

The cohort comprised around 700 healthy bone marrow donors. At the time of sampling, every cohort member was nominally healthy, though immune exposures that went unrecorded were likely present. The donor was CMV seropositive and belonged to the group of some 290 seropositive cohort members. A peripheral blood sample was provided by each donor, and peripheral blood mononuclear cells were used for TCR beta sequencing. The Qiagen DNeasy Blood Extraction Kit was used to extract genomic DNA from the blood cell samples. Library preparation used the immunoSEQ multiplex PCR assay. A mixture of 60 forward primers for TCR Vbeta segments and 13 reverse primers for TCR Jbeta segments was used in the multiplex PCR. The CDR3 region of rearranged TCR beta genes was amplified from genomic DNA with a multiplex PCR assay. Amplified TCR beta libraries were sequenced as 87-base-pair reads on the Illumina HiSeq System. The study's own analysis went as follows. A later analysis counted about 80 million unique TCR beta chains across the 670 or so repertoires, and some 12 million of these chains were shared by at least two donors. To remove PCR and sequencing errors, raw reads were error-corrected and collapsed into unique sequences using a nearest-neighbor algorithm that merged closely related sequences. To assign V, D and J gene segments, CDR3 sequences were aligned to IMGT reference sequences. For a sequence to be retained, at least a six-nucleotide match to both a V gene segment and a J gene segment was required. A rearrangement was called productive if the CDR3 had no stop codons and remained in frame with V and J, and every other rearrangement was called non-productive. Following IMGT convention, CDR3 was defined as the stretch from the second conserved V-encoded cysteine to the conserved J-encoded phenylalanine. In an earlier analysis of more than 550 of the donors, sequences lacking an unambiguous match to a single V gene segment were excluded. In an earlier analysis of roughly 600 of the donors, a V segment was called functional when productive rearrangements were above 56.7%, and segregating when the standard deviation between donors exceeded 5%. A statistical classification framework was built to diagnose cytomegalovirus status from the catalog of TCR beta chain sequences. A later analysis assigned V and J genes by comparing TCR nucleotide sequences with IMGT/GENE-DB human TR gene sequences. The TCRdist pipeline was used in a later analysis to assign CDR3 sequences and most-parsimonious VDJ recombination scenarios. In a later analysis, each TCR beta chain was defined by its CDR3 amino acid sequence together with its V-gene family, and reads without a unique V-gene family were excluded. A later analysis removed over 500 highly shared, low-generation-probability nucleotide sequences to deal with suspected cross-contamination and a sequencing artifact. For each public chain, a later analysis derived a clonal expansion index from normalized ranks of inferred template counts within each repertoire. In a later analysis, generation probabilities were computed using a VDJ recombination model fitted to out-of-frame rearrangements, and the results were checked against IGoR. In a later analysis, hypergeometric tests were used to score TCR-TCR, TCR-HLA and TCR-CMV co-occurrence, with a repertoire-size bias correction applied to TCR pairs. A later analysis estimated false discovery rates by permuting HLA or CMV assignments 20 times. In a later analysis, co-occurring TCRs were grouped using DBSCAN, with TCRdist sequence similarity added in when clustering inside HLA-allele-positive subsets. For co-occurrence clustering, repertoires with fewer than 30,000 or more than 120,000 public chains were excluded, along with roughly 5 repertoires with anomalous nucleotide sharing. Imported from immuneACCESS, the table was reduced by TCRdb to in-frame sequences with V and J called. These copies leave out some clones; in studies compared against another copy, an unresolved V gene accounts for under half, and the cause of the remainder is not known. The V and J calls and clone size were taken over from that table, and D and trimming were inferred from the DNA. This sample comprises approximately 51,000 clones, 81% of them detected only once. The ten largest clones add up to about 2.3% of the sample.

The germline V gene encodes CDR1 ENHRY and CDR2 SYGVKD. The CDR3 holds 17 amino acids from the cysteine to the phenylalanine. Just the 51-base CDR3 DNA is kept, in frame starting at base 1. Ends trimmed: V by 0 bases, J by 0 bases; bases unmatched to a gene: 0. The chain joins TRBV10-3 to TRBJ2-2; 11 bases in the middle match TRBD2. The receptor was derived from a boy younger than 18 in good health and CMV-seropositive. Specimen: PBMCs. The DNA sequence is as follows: TGTGCCATCAGTGAGTCGGGACTAGCGGCGAACACCGGGGAGCTGTTTTTT. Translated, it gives CAISESGLAANTGELFF.